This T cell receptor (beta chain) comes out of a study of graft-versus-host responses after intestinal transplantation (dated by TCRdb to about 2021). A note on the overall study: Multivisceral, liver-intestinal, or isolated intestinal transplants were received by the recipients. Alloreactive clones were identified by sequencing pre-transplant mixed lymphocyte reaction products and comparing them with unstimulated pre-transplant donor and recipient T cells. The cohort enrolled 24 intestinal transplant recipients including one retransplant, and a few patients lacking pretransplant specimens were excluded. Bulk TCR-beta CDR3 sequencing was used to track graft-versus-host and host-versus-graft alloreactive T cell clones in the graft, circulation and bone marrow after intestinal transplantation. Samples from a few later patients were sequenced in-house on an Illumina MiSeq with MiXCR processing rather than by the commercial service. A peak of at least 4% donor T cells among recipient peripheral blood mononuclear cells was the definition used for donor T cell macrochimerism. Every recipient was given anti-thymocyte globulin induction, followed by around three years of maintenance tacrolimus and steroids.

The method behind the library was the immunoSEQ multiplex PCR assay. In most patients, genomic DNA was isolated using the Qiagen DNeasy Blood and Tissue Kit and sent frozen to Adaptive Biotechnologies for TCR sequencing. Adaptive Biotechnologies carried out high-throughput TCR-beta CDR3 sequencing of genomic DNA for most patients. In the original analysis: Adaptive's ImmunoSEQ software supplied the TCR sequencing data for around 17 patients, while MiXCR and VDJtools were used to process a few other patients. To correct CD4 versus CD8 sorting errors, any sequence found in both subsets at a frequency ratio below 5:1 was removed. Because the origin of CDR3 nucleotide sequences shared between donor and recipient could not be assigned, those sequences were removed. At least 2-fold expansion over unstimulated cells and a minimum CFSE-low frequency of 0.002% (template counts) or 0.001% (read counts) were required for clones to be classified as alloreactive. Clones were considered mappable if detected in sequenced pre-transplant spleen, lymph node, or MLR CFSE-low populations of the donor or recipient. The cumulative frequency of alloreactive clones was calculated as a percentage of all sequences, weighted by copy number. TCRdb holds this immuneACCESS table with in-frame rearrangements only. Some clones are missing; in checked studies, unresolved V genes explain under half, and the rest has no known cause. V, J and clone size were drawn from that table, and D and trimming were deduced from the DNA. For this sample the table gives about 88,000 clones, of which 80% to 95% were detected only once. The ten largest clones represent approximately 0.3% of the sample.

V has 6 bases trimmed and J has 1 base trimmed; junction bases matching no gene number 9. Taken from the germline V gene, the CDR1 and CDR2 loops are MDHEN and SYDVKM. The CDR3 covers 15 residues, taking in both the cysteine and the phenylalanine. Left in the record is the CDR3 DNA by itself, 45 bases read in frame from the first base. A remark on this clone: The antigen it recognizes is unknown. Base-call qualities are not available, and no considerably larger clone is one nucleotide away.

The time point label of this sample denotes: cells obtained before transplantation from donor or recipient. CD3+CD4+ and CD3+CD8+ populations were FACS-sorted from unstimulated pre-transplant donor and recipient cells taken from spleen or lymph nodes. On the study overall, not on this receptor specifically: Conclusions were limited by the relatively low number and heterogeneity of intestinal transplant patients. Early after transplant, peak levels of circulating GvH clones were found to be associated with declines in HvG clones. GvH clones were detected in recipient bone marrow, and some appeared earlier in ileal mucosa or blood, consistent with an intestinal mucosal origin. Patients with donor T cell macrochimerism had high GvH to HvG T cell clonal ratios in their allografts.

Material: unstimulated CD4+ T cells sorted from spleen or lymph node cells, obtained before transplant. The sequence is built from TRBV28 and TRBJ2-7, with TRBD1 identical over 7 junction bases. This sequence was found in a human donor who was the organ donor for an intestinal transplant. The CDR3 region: CASSYLGQRSYEQYF. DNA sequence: TGTGCCAGCAGCTATTTGGGACAGAGATCCTACGAGCAGTACTTC.